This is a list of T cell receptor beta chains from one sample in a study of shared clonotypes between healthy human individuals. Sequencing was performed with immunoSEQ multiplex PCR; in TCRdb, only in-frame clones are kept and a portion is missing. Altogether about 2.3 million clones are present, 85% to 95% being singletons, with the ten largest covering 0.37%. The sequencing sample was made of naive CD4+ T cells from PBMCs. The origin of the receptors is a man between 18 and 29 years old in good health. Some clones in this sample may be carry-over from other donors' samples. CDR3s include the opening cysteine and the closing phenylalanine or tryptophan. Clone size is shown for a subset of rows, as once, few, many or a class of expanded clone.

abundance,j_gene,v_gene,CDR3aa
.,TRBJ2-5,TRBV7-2,CASSPRPVETQYF
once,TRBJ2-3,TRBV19,CASSPSQGGGTDTQYF
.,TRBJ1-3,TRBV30,CAWGGSGRQYSGNTIYF
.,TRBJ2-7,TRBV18,CASSPGIGEQYF
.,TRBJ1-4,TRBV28,CASSPGRGNEKLFF
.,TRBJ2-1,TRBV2,CASSESGIEQFF
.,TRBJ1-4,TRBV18,CASSPFAGATNEKLFF
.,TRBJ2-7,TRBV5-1,CASSLRTGGLLWYF
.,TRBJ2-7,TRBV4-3,CASSAAGGEIYEQYF
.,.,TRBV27,CASSRRQGATNEQYF
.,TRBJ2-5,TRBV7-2,CASSFRTRVETQYF
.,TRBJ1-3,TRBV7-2,CASTSQIGRNTIYF
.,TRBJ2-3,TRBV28,CASSLRGGATDTQYF
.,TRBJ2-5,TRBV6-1,CASTAVETQYF
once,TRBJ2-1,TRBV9,CASSARTSGRIYNEQFF
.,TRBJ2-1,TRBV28,CASSPQNEQFF
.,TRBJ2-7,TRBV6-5,CASSSPETAAYEQYF
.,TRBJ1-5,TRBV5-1,CASRPNTGSDQPQHF
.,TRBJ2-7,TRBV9,CASSPSGTPSYEQYF
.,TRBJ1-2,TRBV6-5,CASSYPTTGGAYGYTF
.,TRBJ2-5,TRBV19,CASSIGGLAGGQETQYF
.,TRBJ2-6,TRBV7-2,CASSSSDRAGGGANVLTF
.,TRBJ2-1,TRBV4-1,CASSQDRTRSYNEQFF
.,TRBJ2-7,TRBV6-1,CASSPGRYF
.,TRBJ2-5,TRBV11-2,CASSLVSGWALEETQYF
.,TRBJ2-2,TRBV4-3,CASSQALRTGELFF
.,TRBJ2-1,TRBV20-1,CSAPMMGEQFF
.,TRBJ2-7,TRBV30,CAWSVRSYEQYF
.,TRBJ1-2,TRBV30,CAWGIGGGYTF
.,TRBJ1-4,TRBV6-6,CASSRRPANEKLFF
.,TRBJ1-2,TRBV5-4,CASSLAGTPYGYTF
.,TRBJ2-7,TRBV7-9,CASSLGTAGYEQYF
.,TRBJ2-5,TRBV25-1,CASSEWAGLAVQETQYF
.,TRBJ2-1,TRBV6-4,CASSVERQTNEQFF
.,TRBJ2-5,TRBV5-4,CASSSGTGRQETQYF
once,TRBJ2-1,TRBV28,CAIGLAYNEQFF
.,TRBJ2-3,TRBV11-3,CASSLDLRDTQYF
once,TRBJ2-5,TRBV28,CASSLTPPGRNFQETQYF
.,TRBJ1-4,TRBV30,CAWRLAGAGEKLFF
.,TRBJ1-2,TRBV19,CASSIGKDYGYTF
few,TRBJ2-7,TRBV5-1,CASTRDRRDF
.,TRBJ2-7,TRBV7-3,CASSPNRGPMYEQYF
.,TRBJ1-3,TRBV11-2,CASSRDRVSGNTIYF
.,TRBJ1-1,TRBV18,CASSEGNTEAFF
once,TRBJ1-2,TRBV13,CASSRDRGGYGYTF
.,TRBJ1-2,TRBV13,CASSFSGTGGSNYGYTF
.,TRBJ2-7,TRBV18,CASSLTDRGERQYF
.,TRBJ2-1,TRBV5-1,CASSSQGEFNEQFF
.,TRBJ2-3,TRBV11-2,CASSLDNTDTQYF
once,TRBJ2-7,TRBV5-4,CASSLGTSGSYEQYF